This T cell receptor beta chain emerged from a study of T-cell reconstitution after alpha-beta-depleted transplantation in children. Study-wide points: Surviving recipient T cells and thymic progenitors produced the high day-60 TCRbeta diversity seen in some patients. It was newly produced T cells that mostly accounted for T-cell counts and diversity one year after transplant. Reportedly, roughly two months post-transplant, alpha-beta T cells arose from several hundred expanded graft clones.

As concerns this clonotype: Its antigen is still unknown.

Construction of the TCRbeta library involved unique molecular identifiers. TCRdb passed the PCR reads through MiXCR, listing each CDR3 protein once. The sample yields some 110,000 distinct CDR3 sequences, under 13% seen once. The CDR3 covers 13 residues. V was trimmed by 5 bases and J by 0 bases, leaving 7 bases between them. The germline gives CDR1 MNHEY, CDR2 SMNVEV (reference sequence). The source material was PBMCs, sampled before TCRalphabeta/CD19-depleted stem cell transplant. This chain connects TRBV27 to TRBJ2-5; D remains ambiguous. This TCR came from a boy aged 2-9 years with acute lymphoblastic leukemia, due to receive a stem cell transplant. This chain's CDR3 is CASSPINQETQYF. CDR3 DNA sequence: TGTGCCAGCAGTCCAATAAACCAAGAGACCCAGTACTTC.